This TCR beta chain was observed in a study of T cells in Graves' hyperthyroidism and ophthalmopathy. RNA transcripts were the template for amplifying TCR beta CDR3 regions. Researchers ran a first-round RT-PCR on the TCR CDR3 using the HTBI primer set. TCRdb passed the multiplex PCR reads through MiXCR, listing each CDR3 protein once. Found here are under 350,000 distinct CDR3 sequences, around a quarter of them singletons; the top ten hold about 30%. This clonotype came up many times. Germline values: CDR1 SGHAT, CDR2 FQNNGV. V lost 6 bases and J lost 1, with 19 bases in between. This CDR3 is 16 amino acids long.

The sequenced material came from blood. The clonotype was recovered from a man aged 40-50 years with Graves' hyperthyroidism that later progressed to Graves' ophthalmopathy. The V gene is TRBV11-2, the J gene TRBJ2-7; the D is unclear. CDR3 sequence reads: CASSSQFPRYSYEQYF. The CDR3 region has the DNA TGTGCCAGCAGTTCTCAGTTTCCAAGGTATTCCTACGAGCAGTACTTC. Full variable domain (outside the CDR3, taken from reference TRBV11-2 and TRBJ2-7): EAGVAQSPRYKIIEKRQSVAFWCNPISGHATLYWYQQILGQGPKLLIQFQNNGVVDDSQLPKDRFSAERLKGVDSTLKIQPAKLEDSAVYLCASSSQFPRYSYEQYFGPGTRLTVT.